The source of this T cell receptor (beta chain) is a study of sequential checkpoint blockade in melanoma. Study context: First-line arms were nivolumab then ipilimumab, or the reverse, randomized 1:1. After both sequences, patients received maintenance nivolumab. Study conclusions and caveats: Pretreatment TIL clonality tracked with response in the nivolumab-first arm. Clinical benefit was about 30 times likelier when tumor T-cell fraction and clonality increased.

Treatment defined: randomized to nivolumab then ipilimumab (arm A) or the reverse (arm B). This clone has a handful of counts. Its antigen is as yet unknown. The protocol was immunoSEQ multiplex PCR, while the TCRdb copy is restricted to in-frame clones and leaves out a portion. The repertoire holds about 6,700 clones, with 20% to 25% as singletons. This sequence originates from a human donor with melanoma. Material: tumor tissue (inferred from file names), obtained from a patient given nivolumab and ipilimumab in sequence.

The CDR3 region is CASSILQGHNEQFF. CDR3 in DNA: TGTGCCAGTAGTATACTTCAGGGCCACAATGAGCAGTTCTTC. This chain connects TRBV19 to TRBJ2-1, with a tentative D call TRBD1 (5 bases). This CDR3 is built from 14 residues. Germline V lookup: CDR1 LNHDA, CDR2 SQIVND (reference sequence). The V end lost 2 bases, the J end lost 5 bases, and 10 bases lay between the germline ends.